The sample holds a few counts of the clone carrying this T cell receptor beta chain. One end of the junction does not line up with germline, which may come from a read error. This sample was included in a study of tumor and adjacent non-tumor tissue in lung cancer. Study at large: The cohort had approximately 12 adenocarcinoma, 2 squamous cell and 1 small cell patients.

CDR1 is SGHDT, CDR2 YYEEEE, per germline. The CDR3 is made up of 15 amino acids. TCRbeta libraries were built with three rounds of nested PCR, modified from ARM-PCR. TCRdb ran MiXCR on the multiplex PCR reads and lists one entry per CDR3 protein. The sample shows some 200,000 distinct CDR3 sequences, about 71% of them seen only once. This sample's RNA came from whole unsorted tissue. Chemotherapy-naive patients with new lung cancer underwent thoracic surgery in China, August–late 2014. The J gene is TRBJ2-2, the V gene TRBV5-6, with D possibly TRBD2 on 5 matching bases. The clonotype originates from a man between 60 and 75 years old with non-small cell lung cancer. The material sequenced was lung tumor tissue. Written as DNA, the CDR3 is TGTGCCAGCAGCTTGGGGCCAGGAAACACCGGGGAGCTGTTATTT. It yields the protein CASSLGPGNTGELLF.